This T cell receptor (beta chain) was captured in a study of shared T cell receptors in the human thymus. This table comes from immunoSEQ multiplex PCR, and its TCRdb copy is limited to in-frame clones, with some not included. The data hold 550,000 to 800,000 clones, with approximately 83% observed a single time. These data also featured in a second study, about human thymus T cells. This second report adds: Thymus tissue was removed during corrective cardiac surgery. Across thymic and blood repertoires, the usage of V and J genes appeared to be biased.

This clonotype originated in a girl in the first two years of life with a congenital heart defect. The specimen sequenced was thymocytes.

The CDR3 sequence is CASSPQSGGPTDTQYF. Written as DNA, the CDR3 is TGTGCCAGCTCACCGCAAAGCGGGGGGCCCACAGATACGCAGTATTTT. The chain couples TRBV18 to TRBJ2-3; TRBD2 matches 9 bases. CDR1 and CDR2 from the germline V gene are KGHSH and LQKENI. J gave up 2 bases and V 3 bases, and 6 bases lay outside the gene matches. This CDR3 comprises 16 residues.